This T cell receptor (beta chain) was captured by sequencing in a study of blood T cell repertoires in COVID-19. Profiling relied on immunoSEQ multiplex PCR, and the TCRdb table lists in-frame clones only, not all of them. The table includes 190,000 or so clones, 86% detected once. Participants, about 18 to 100 years old, spanned about two dozen US areas. Which cohort a participant joined came from the clinical history participants gave. Recovered status applied to Cohort 3 donors who had two consecutive negative PCRs. It also applied to those with clearance or with symptom resolution. The receptor was isolated from a woman aged 25 to 45 who had recovered from COVID-19. The sequencing sample was made of PBMCs or T cells enriched from blood (not recorded which).

The CDR3 spells CSVASGTVGTDTQYF. CDR3 DNA sequence: TGCAGCGTTGCCTCGGGGACAGTCGGCACAGATACGCAGTATTTT. The V and J genes are TRBV29-1 and TRBJ2-3, with 7 bases that match TRBD1. Trimming at V came to 4 bases and at J to 1 base, leaving 8 bases not matched to a gene. Germline V gene sequence: CDR1 SQVTM, CDR2 ANQGSEA. CDR3 length: 15 residues.